This record concerns one T cell receptor beta chain sequence. Sequencing was performed with immunoSEQ multiplex PCR; in TCRdb, only in-frame clones are kept and a portion is missing. This sample has roughly 250,000 clones, with around 87% found just once. This entry is derived from a study of blood T cell repertoires in COVID-19. Across the study: The United States, Italy and Spain provided the acute and convalescent COVID-19 samples.

After removal of 8 bases from V and 5 bases from J, the junction contained 6 bases not matched to a gene. This CDR3 is built from 13 residues. Per germline, CDR1 SGHTA and CDR2 FQGTGA. V usage is TRBV7-3 and J usage is TRBJ2-5; 9 positions agree with TRBD1. This TCR was recovered from a woman in her forties or fifties with acute or convalescent COVID-19. Sequencing was performed on peripheral blood. The CDR3: CASRRTGEETQYF. The CDR3 DNA reads TGTGCCAGCCGGCGGACAGGGGAGGAGACCCAGTACTTC.